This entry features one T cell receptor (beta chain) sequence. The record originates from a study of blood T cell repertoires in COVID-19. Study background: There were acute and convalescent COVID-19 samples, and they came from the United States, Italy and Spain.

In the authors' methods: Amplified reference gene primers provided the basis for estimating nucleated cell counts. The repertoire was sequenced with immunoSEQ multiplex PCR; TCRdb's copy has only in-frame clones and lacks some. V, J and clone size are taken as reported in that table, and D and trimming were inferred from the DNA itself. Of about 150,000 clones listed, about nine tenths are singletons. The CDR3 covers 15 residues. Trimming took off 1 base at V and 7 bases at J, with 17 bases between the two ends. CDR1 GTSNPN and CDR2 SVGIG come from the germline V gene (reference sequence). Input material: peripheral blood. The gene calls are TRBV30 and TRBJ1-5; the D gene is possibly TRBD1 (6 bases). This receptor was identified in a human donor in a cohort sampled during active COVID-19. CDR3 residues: CAWSALAGGGQPQHF. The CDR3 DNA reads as TGTGCCTGGAGTGCATTGGCTGGGGGCGGCCAGCCCCAGCATTTT.